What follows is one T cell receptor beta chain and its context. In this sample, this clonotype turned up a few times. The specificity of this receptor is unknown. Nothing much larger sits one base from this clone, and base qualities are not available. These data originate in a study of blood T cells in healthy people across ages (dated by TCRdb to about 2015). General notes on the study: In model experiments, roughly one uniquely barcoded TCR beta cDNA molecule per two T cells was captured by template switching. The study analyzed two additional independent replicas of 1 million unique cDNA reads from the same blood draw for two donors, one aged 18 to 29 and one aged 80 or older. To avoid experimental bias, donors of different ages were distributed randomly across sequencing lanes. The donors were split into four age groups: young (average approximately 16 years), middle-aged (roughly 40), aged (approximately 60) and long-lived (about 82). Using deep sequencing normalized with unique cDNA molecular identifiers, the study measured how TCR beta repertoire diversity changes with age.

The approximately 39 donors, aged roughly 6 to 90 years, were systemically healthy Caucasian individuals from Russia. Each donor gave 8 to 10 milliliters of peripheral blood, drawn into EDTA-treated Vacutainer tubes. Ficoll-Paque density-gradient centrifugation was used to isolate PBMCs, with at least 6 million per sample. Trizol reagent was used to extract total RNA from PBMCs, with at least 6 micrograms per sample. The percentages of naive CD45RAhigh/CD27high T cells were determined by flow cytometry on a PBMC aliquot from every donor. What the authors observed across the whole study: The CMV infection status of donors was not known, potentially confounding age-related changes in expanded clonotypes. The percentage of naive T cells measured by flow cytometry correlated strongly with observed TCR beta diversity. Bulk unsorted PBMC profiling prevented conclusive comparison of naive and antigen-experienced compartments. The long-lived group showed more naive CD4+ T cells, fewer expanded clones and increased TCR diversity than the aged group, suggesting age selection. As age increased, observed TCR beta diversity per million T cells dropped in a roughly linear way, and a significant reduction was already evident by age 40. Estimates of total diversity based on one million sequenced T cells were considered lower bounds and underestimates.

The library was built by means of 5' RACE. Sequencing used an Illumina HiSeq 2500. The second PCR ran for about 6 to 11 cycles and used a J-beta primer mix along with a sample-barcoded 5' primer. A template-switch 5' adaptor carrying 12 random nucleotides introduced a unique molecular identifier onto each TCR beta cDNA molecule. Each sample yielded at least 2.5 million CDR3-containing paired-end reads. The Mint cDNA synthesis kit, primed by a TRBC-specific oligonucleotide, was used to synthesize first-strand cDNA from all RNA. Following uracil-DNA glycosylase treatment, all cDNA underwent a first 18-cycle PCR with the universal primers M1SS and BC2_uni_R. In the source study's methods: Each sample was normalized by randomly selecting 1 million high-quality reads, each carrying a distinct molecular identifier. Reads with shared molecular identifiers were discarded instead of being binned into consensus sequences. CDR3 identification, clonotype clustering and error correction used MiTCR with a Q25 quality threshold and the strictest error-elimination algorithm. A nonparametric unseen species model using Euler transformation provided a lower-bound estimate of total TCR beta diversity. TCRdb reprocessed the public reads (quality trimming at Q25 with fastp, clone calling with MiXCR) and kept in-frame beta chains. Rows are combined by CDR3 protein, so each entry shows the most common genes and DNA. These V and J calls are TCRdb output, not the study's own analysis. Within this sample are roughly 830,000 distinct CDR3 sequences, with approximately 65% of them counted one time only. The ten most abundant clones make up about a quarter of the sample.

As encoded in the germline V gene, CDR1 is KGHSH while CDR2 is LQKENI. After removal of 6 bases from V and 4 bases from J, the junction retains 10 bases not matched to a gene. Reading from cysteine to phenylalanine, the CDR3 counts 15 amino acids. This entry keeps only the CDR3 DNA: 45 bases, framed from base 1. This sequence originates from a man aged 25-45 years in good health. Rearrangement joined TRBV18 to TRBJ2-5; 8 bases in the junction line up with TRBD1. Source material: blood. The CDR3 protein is CASSLDDRGSETQYF. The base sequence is TGTGCCAGCTCCCTCGACGACAGGGGATCAGAGACCCAGTACTTC.